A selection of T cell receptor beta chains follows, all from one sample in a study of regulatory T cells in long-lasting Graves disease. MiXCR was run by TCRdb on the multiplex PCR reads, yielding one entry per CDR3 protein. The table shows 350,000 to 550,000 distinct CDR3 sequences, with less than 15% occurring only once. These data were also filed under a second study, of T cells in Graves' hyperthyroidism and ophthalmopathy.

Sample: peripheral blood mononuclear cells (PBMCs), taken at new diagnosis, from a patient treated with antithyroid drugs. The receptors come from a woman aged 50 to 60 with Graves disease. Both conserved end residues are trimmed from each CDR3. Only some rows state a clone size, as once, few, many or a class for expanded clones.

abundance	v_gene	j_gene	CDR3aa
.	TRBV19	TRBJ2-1	ASSSELAGQRNEQF
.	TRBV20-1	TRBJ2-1	SAKGTINSSYNEQF
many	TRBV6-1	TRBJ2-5	ASSENRGLETQY
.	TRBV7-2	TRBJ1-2	ASSLTGVHGYT
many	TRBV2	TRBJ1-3	ASSEDRVNGNTIY
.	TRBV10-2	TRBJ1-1	ASTNGAEAF
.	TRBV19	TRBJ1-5	ASRGARQGVNQPQH
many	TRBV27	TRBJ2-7	ASSKTSGSNEQY
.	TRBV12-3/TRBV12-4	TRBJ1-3	ASSLGGGNLGNTIY
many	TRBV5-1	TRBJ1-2	ASSSAGVVGYT
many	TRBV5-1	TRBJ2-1	ASSTGESYNEQF
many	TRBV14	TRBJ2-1	ASSLRQLSGEQF
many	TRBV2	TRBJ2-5	ASSDVAGGIQETQY
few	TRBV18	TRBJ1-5	ASSRSEGIGSNQPQH
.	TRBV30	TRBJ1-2	AWRRQGEGEYGYT
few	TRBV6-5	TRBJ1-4	ASSYLNPRVTNEKLF
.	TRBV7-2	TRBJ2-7	ASRNSGRGTYEQY
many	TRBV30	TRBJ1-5	AWSPGQDHQPQH
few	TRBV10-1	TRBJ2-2	ASSDRTVNTGELF
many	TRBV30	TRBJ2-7	AWSGRRTLPYEQY
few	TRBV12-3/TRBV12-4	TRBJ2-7	ASSTQSRGHEQY
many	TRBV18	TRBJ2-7	ASSPPGTDYEQY
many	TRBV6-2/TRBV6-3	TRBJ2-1	ASNYNEQF
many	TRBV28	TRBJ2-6	ASSLGYSGANVLT
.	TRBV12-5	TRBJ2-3	ASGRWTDTQY
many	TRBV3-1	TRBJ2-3	ASSLASGYTQY
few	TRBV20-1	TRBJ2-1	SADSPRGSYNEQF
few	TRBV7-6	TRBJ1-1	ASSANQWEAF
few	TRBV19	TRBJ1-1	ASSRDWGTEAF
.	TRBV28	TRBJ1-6	ASSPPSGRGRSPLH
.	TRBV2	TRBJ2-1	ASSGGVAGGEMNEQF
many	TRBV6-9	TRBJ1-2	ASSFSYTPGTGFYGYT
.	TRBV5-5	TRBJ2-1	ASSFTGRTSYNEQF
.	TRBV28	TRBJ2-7	ASSPAGEQY
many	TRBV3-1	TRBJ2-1	ASSQPTSGTYNEQF
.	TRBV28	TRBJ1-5	ASSLSGRGGYQPQH
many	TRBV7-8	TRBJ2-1	ASSLALGLAGVNEQF
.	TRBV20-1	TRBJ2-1	SARDRQTGTSSFLDFYNEQF
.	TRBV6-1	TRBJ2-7	ASRRGTYEQY
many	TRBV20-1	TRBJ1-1	SARRENTEAF
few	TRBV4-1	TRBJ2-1	ASSPSQGTSSYNEQF
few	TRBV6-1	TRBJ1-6	ASIYDRNNSPLH
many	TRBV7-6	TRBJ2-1	ASSYAAGGGQF
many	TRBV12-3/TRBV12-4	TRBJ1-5	ASSQDRRNQPQH
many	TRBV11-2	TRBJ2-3	ASSFLGGVDTQY
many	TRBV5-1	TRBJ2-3	ASSLGGVTDTQY